This T cell receptor (beta chain) was captured by sequencing in a study of T cell responses to AZD1222 COVID-19 vaccine. The wider study: Pooled samples include second doses given at about 4 or 12 weeks.

Using immunoSEQ multiplex PCR, the repertoire was profiled, and TCRdb retains in-frame clones only, with some absent. This table has around 120,000 clones, approximately 93% appearing once. The CDR3 loop spans 15 amino acids. Germline V gene data show CDR1 as SGHVS and CDR2 as FNYEAQ. V lost 1 base and J 4 bases, leaving 11 bases between the germline ends. The chain combines TRBV7-6 with TRBJ1-3; D remains unclear. Source: peripheral blood, taken on day 0 of AZD1222 vaccination. The clonotype originates from an adult in good health. The CDR3 DNA reads TGTGCCAGCAGCTTAGGGGCCGGCAGAGGAAACACCATATATTTT. This sequence encodes CASSLGAGRGNTIYF.